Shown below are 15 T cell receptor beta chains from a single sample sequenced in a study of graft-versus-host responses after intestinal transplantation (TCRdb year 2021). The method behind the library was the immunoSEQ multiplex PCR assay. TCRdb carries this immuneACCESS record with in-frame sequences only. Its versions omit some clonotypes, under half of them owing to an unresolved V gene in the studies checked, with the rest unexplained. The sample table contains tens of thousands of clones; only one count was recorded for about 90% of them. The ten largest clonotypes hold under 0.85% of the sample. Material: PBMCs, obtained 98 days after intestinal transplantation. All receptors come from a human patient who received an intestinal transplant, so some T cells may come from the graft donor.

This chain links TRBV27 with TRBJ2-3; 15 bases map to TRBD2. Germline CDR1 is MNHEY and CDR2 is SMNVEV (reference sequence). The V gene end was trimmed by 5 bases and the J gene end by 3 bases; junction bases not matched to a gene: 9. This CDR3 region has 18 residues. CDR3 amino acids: CASSPRTSGRVLTDTQYF. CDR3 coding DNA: TGTGCCAGCAGTCCCCGGACTAGCGGGAGGGTCCTTACAGATACGCAGTATTTT.

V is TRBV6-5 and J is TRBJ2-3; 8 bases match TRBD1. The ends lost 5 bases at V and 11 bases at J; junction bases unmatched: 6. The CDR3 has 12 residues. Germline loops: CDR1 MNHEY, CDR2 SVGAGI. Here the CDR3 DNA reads TGTGCCAGCAGTGAACAGGGGGTGAGGCAGTATTTT. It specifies CASSEQGVRQYF.

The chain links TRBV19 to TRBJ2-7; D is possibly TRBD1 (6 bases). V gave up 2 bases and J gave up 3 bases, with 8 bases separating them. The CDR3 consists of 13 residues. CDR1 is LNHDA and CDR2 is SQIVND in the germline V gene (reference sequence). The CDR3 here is CASSIRDNYEQYF. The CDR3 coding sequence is TGTGCCAGTAGTATACGGGACAACTACGAGCAGTACTTC.

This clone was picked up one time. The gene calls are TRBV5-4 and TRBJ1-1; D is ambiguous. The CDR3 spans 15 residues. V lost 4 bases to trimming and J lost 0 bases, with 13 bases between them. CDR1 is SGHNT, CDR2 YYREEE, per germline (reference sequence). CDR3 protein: CASSPGYPMNTEAFF. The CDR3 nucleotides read TGTGCCAGCAGCCCGGGTTATCCGATGAACACTGAAGCTTTCTTT.

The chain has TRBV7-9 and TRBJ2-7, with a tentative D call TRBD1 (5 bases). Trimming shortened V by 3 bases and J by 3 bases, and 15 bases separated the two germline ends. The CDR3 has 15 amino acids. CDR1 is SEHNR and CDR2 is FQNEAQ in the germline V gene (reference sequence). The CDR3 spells CASSLGQAGGYEQYF. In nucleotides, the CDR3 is TGTGCCAGCAGCTTGGGGCAGGCAGGCGGCTACGAGCAGTACTTC.

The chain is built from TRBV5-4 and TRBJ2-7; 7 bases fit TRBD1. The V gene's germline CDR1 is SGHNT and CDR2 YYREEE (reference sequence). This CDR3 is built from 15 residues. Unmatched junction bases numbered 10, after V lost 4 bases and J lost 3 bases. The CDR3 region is CASSLIPGQSYEQYF. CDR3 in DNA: TGTGCCAGCAGCCTGATCCCGGGACAGAGCTACGAGCAGTACTTC.

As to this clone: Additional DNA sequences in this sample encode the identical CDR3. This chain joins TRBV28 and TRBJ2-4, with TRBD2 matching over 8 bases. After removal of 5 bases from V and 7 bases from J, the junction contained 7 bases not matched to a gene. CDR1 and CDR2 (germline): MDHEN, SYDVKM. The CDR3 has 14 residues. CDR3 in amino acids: CASSAAGGGNIQYF. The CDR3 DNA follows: TGTGCCAGCAGTGCTGCCGGGGGGGGGAACATTCAGTACTTC.

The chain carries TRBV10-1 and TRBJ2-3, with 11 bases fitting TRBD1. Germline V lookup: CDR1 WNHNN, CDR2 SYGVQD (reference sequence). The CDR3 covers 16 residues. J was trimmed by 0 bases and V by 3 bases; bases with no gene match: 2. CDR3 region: CASSEGDRGSTDTQYF. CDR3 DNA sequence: TGCGCCAGCAGTGAAGGGGACAGGGGGAGCACAGATACGCAGTATTTT.

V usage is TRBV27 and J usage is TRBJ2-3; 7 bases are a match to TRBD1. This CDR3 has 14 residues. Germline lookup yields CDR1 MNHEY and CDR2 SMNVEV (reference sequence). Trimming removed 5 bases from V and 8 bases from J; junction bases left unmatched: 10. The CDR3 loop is CASSAPTKGATQYF. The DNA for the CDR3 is TGTGCCAGCAGTGCACCCACGAAGGGGGCTACGCAGTATTTT.

The CDR3: CASSVTGGGGTEAFF. CDR3 DNA: TGTGCCAGCAGTGTCACTGGAGGGGGAGGAACTGAAGCTTTCTTT. The chain recombines TRBV9 with TRBJ1-1; weak D call: TRBD1 (6 bases). Germline CDR1 SGDLS, CDR2 YYNGEE. The length of the CDR3 is 15 residues. V gave up 5 bases and J gave up 5 bases, with 19 bases separating them. The whole variable domain, filled in from reference TRBV9 and TRBJ1-1, reads DSGVTQTPKHLITATGQRVTLRCSPRSGDLSVYWYQQSLDQGLQFLIQYYNGEERAKGNILERFSAQQFPDLHSELNLSSLELGDSALYFCASSVTGGGGTEAFFGQGTRLTVV.

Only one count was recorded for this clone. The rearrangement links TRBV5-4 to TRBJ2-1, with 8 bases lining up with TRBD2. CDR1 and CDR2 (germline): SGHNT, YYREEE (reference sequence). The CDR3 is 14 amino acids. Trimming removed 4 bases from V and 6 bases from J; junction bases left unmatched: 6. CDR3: CASSVPGLVNEQFF. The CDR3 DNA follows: TGTGCCAGCAGCGTACCGGGACTAGTCAATGAGCAGTTCTTC.

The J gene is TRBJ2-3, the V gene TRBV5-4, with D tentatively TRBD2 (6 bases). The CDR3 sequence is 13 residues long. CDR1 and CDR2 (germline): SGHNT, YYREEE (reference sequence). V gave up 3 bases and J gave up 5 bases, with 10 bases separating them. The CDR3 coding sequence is TGTGCCAGCAGCTCGCATAGCGGAGATACGCAGTATTTT. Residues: CASSSHSGDTQYF.

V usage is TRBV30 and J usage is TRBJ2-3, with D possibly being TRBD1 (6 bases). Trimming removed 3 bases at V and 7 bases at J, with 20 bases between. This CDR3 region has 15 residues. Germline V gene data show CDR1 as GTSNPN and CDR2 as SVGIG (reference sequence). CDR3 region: CAWRPDRIPIHTQYF. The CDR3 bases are TGTGCCTGGAGGCCGGACAGAATCCCAATTCATACGCAGTATTTT.

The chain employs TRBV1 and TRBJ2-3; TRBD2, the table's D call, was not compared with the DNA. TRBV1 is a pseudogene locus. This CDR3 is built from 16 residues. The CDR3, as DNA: TGCACCAGCAGCCAAGATGGACCGGGGAGCACAGATACGCAGTATTTT. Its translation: CTSSQDGPGSTDTQYF.

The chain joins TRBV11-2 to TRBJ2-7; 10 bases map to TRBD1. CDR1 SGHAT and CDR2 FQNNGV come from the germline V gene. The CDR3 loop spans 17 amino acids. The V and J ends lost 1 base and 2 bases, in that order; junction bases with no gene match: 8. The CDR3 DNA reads TGTGCCAGCAGCTTAGTTTTTATAGGGACAGGGGCCTACGAGCAGTACTTC. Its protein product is CASSLVFIGTGAYEQYF. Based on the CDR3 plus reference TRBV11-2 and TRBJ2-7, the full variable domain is EAGVAQSPRYKIIEKRQSVAFWCNPISGHATLYWYQQILGQGPKLLIQFQNNGVVDDSQLPKDRFSAERLKGVDSTLKIQPAKLEDSAVYLCASSLVFIGTGAYEQYFGPGTRLTVT.